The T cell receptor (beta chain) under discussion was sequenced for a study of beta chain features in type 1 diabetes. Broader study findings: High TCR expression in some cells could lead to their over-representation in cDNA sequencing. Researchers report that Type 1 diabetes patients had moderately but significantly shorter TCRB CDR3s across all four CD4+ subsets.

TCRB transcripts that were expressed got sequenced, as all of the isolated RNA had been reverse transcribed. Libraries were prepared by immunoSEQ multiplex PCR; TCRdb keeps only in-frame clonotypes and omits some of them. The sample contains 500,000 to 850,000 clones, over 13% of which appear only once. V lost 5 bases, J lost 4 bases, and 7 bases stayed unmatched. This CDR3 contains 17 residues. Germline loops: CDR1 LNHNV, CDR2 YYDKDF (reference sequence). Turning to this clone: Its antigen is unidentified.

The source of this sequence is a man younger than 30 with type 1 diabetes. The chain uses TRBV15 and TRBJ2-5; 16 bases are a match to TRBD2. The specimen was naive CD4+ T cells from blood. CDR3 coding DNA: TGTGCCACCAGCCAAGGGACTAGCGGGAGGGCCGGAGAGACCCAGTACTTC. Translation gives CATSQGTSGRAGETQYF.